Presented here are 16 T cell receptor beta chains from one specimen sequenced in a study of cytomegalovirus exposure and HLA in healthy donors (dated by TCRdb to the late 2010s). The library was made by the immunoSEQ multiplex PCR assay. The multiplex PCR relied on a mix of 60 forward primers for TCR Vbeta segments and 13 reverse primers for TCR Jbeta segments. TCRdb holds this immuneACCESS table with in-frame rearrangements only. Some clones are missing; in checked studies, unresolved V genes explain under half, and the rest has no known cause. Recorded for this sample are approximately 150,000 clones; approximately 80% of them occurred a single time. The ten biggest clones cover about 10% of the sample. Source material: PBMCs. The receptors stem from a man between 45 and 60 years old in good health and CMV-seropositive.

The rearrangement links TRBV5-1 to TRBJ2-4; 8 bases map to TRBD1. Trimming at V came to 0 bases and at J to 4 bases, leaving 0 bases not matched to a gene. The CDR3 covers 14 residues. CDR1 and CDR2 from the germline V gene are SGHRS and YFSETQ. The CDR3 loop reads CASSLGTGKNIQYF. CDR3 DNA: TGCGCCAGCAGCTTGGGGACAGGGAAAAACATTCAGTACTTC.

CDR3: CASRPGLAGGDTQYF. The CDR3 region has the DNA TGTGCCAGCAGGCCAGGACTAGCGGGGGGAGACACGCAGTATTTT. This chain joins TRBV5-6 and TRBJ2-3, with 14 positions matching TRBD2. CDR1 and CDR2 (germline): SGHDT, YYEEEE. V lost 5 bases and J lost 9; bases outside the gene matches: 8. The CDR3 spans 15 residues.

The chain joins TRBV6-5 to TRBJ2-7, with 8 bases lining up with TRBD1. V lost 0 bases to trimming and J lost 3 bases; unmatched junction nucleotides: 1. Per germline, CDR1 MNHEY and CDR2 SVGAGI. The CDR3 has 14 amino acids. The CDR3 nucleotides are TGTGCCAGCAGTTACTCCGACAGGGGCTACGAGCAGTACTTC. The encoded protein is CASSYSDRGYEQYF.

The chain employs TRBV5-1 and TRBJ2-3, with TRBD2 matching over 7 bases. The V and J ends lost 5 bases and 0 bases, in that order; junction bases with no gene match: 6. This CDR3 contains 15 residues. The germline V gene has CDR1 SGHRS and CDR2 YFSETQ. Here the CDR3 DNA reads TGCGCCAGCAGAGAAACTAGCGCGAGCACAGATACGCAGTATTTT. Protein sequence: CASRETSASTDTQYF.

This clone occurred a few times. The chain combines TRBV18 with TRBJ2-5; possibly TRBD1 for D (5 bases). Germline V gene sequence: CDR1 KGHSH, CDR2 LQKENI. The CDR3 extends over 14 amino acids. V lost 0 bases and J 3 bases, leaving 8 bases between the germline ends. The CDR3 DNA is TGTGCCAGCTCACCACCCGCGACAGAAGAGACCCAGTACTTC. Residues: CASSPPATEETQYF.

The CDR3 loop reads CASSLESGYQETQYF. DNA for the CDR3: TGTGCCAGCAGCTTAGAGTCGGGATATCAAGAGACCCAGTACTTC. The chain links TRBV7-6 to TRBJ2-5; possible D gene TRBD2, 5 bases. Looked up from germline, CDR1 is SGHVS and CDR2 is FNYEAQ. Trimming removed 1 base at V and 2 bases at J, with 11 bases between. This CDR3 is 15 amino acids long.

The chain employs TRBV6-1 and TRBJ2-5, with D perhaps matching TRBD1 (6 bases). This CDR3 comprises 12 residues. The germline V gene encodes CDR1 MNHNS and CDR2 SASEGT. With 7 bases removed from V and 11 bases from J, the gap between germline ends came to 17 bases. CDR3 amino acids: CASIIRGWEQYF. The CDR3 DNA is TGTGCCAGCATCATAAGGGGGTGGGAGCAGTACTTC.

The genes are TRBV29-1 and TRBJ1-4; TRBD1 aligns across 7 bases. CDR1 and CDR2 (germline): SQVTM, ANQGSEA. The CDR3 has 16 residues. J was trimmed by 8 bases and V by 1 base; bases with no gene match: 13. CDR3 protein: CSVEVGGRGPREKLFF. In DNA, the CDR3 is TGCAGCGTTGAAGTAGGGGGCCGGGGCCCGAGGGAAAAACTGTTTTTT.

The chain carries TRBV30 and TRBJ2-2, with 8 positions matching TRBD1. Germline V gene data show CDR1 as GTSNPN and CDR2 as SVGIG (reference sequence). CDR3 length: 15 residues. With V trimmed by 3 bases and J by 5 bases, 8 bases remained unmatched. CDR3 coding DNA: TGTGCCTGGAGCGTGGGACAGGTTGGAACCGGGGAGCTGTTTTTT. As protein: CAWSVGQVGTGELFF.

This sequence joins TRBV6-4 and TRBJ1-6; D perhaps matches TRBD1 (5 bases). Looked up from germline, CDR1 is MRHNA and CDR2 is SNTAGT. The germline V and J ends were trimmed by 6 bases and 0 bases, with 9 bases remaining between them. This CDR3 is 15 amino acids long. The CDR3 region has the DNA TGTGCCAGCAGGGAGGGGAGCTCCTATAATTCACCCCTCCACTTT. This encodes CASREGSSYNSPLHF.

The genes are TRBV28 and TRBJ2-3; 7 bases agree with TRBD2. Germline CDR1 is MDHEN and CDR2 is SYDVKM. The V and J ends lost 10 bases and 6 bases, in that order; junction bases with no gene match: 4. This CDR3 comprises 11 residues. This CDR3 is CATGSGDTQYF. Written as DNA, the CDR3 is TGTGCCACCGGTAGCGGGGATACGCAGTATTTT.

V and J are TRBV5-8 and TRBJ2-1; 7 bases agree with TRBD2. CDR1 and CDR2 (germline): SGHTS, YDEGEE. Trimming took 0 bases from V and 5 from J; bases not matched to a gene: 11. The CDR3 spans 17 residues. The CDR3 protein is CASSLGAGTTGHNEQFF. CDR3 DNA sequence: TGTGCCAGCAGCTTGGGAGCCGGGACTACGGGCCACAATGAGCAGTTCTTC.

This clone has just a few counts. The chain links TRBV4-2 to TRBJ1-3; possibly TRBD1 for D (6 bases). Germline CDR1 is LGHNA and CDR2 is YNFKEQ. This CDR3 spans 15 amino acids. Trimming stripped 0 bases from V and 0 bases from J, with 6 bases between. The CDR3 spells CASSQEGGSGNTIYF. Here the CDR3 DNA reads TGTGCCAGCAGCCAAGAAGGGGGCTCTGGAAACACCATATATTTT.

A few counts support this clone. The rearrangement joins TRBV2 to TRBJ2-1; 10 nucleotides line up with TRBD1. J lost 8 bases, V lost 2 bases, and 6 bases had no gene match. Germline CDR1 SNHLY, CDR2 FYNNEI. This CDR3 is 15 amino acids long. CDR3 bases: TGTGCCAGCAGTGAATACCGACAGGGGGCGGATGAGCAGTTCTTC. This codes for CASSEYRQGADEQFF.

J is TRBJ2-1 and V is TRBV11-3, with 9 positions matching TRBD2. The junction had 7 bases not matched to a gene; V was cut back by 5 bases and J by 5 bases. Germline CDR1 is SGHNT and CDR2 is YENEEA. The CDR3 sequence is 15 residues long. CDR3 region: CASSPVGTSNNEQFF. The CDR3 nucleotides are TGTGCCAGCAGCCCGGTCGGGACTAGCAACAATGAGCAGTTCTTC.

This clone was seen a handful of times. The gene calls are TRBV11-2 and TRBJ2-2; D may be TRBD1 (5 bases). CDR1 and CDR2 from the germline V gene are SGHAT and FQNNGV. The length of the CDR3 is 14 residues. V dropped 2 bases and J dropped 2 bases, with 6 bases sitting between them. The CDR3 coding sequence is TGTGCCAGCAGCTTACAGGGTAACACCGGGGAGCTGTTTTTT. This translates into CASSLQGNTGELFF.